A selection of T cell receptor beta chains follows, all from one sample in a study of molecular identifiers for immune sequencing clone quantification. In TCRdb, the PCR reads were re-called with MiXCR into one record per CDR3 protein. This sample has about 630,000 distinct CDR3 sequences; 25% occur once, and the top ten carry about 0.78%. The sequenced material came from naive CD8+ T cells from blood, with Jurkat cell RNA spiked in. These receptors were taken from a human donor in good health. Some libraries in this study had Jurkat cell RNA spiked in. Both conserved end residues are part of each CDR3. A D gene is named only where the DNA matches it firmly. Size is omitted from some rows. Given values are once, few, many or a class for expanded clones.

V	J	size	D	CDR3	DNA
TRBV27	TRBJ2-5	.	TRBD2	CASSPSLGGLAGGMETQYF	TGTGCCAGCAGTCCAAGCCTGGGGGGACTAGCGGGAGGGATGGAGACCCAGTACTTC
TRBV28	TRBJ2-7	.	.	CASSLPPAGAYEQYF	TGTGCCAGCAGTTTACCCCCGGCAGGGGCCTACGAGCAGTACTTC
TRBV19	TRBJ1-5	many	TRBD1	CASSTGQGSNQPQHF	TGTGCCAGTAGTACAGGACAGGGGAGCAATCAGCCCCAGCATTTT
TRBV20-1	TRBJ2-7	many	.	CSARDRALGTPEQYF	TGCAGTGCTAGAGATCGGGCCTTAGGGACCCCCGAGCAGTACTTC
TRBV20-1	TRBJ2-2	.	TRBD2	CSARDAAGVNTGELFF	TGCAGTGCTAGAGATGCAGCGGGGGTTAACACCGGGGAGCTGTTTTTT
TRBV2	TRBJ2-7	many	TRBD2	CASSEVLAADEQYF	TGTGCCAGCAGTGAAGTACTAGCGGCTGACGAGCAGTACTTC
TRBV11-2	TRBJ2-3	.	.	CASSNNESGDTQYF	TGTGCCAGCAGTAACAACGAGAGTGGTGATACGCAATATTTT
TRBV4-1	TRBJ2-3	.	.	CASSHPNGGRRSDTQYF	TGCGCCAGCAGCCACCCCAACGGGGGGCGCCGATCAGATACGCAGTATTTT
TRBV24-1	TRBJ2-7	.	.	CATSDIRQGGDEQYF	TGTGCCACCAGTGACATCAGACAGGGAGGCGACGAGCAGTACTTC
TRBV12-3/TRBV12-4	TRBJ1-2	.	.	CASSSTGPNYGYTF	TGTGCCAGCAGTTCGACGGGCCCTAACTATGGCTACACCTTC
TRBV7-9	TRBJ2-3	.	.	CASSLEEVGGDPTDTQYF	TGTGCCAGCAGCTTAGAAGAGGTCGGCGGAGATCCCACAGATACGCAGTATTTT
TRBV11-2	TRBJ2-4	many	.	CASSFLEQPLAKNIQYF	TGTGCCAGCAGCTTCTTGGAGCAACCCCTAGCCAAAAACATTCAGTACTTC
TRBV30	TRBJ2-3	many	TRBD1	CAWAGQVGFRDTQYF	TGTGCCTGGGCTGGACAGGTCGGTTTTCGAGATACGCAGTATTTT
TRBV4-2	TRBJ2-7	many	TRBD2	CASSQQGTSGAYEQYF	TGTGCCAGCAGCCAACAAGGGACTAGCGGCGCCTACGAGCAGTACTTC
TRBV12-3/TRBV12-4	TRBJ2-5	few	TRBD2	CASSLLLAGANQETQYF	TGTGCCAGCAGTTTACTTCTAGCGGGGGCTAACCAAGAGACCCAGTACTTC
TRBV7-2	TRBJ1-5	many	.	CASSLDLAGNQPQHF	TGTGCCAGCAGCTTAGATCTGGCAGGCAATCAGCCCCAGCATTTT
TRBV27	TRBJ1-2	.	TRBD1	CASSLSGDSGNGYTF	TGTGCCAGCAGTTTATCCGGGGACAGTGGGAATGGCTACACCTTC
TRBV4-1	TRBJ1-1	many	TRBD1	CASSQAGTGNTEAFF	TGCGCCAGCAGCCAAGCTGGGACAGGGAACACTGAAGCTTTCTTT
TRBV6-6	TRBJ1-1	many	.	CASSYSIPFTEAFF	TGTGCCAGCAGTTACTCGATCCCATTCACTGAAGCTTTCTTT
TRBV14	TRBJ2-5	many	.	CASSPWGLERETQYF	TGTGCCAGCAGCCCTTGGGGCCTGGAGAGGGAGACCCAGTACTTC
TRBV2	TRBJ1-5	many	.	CASSEPISNQPQHF	TGTGCCAGCAGTGAACCGATTAGCAATCAGCCCCAGCATTTT
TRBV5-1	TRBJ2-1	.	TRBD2	CASSSGLAGEYNEQFF	TGCGCCAGCAGCTCGGGACTAGCGGGGGAGTACAATGAGCAGTTCTTC
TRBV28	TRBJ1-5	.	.	CASVADRFSNQPPHF	TGTGCCAGCGTTGCCGACAGGTTCAGCAATCAGCCCCCGCATTTT
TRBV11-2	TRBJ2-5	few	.	CASSQGRSESETQYF	TGTGCCAGCAGCCAGGGGAGATCTGAGTCGGAGACCCAGTACTTC
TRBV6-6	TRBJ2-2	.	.	CASSHSWNTGELFF	TGTGCCAGCAGTCATTCGTGGAACACCGGGGAGCTGTTTTTT
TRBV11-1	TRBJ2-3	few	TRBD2	CASSLTSGQLDTQYF	TGTGCCAGCAGTTTGACTAGCGGGCAATTAGATACGCAGTATTTT
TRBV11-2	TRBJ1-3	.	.	CASSYWGSPPDF	TGTGCCAGCAGCTATTGGGGCAGTCCTCCAGATTTT
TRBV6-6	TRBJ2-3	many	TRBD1	CASSYPRGQGADTQYF	TGTGCCAGCAGTTACCCGAGAGGACAGGGCGCAGATACGCAGTATTTT
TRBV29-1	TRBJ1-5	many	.	CSVEDNGQPQHF	TGCAGCGTCGAGGACAACGGCCAGCCCCAGCATTTT
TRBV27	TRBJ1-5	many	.	CASSLGGVTQPQHF	TGTGCCAGCAGTTTAGGGGGGGTCACTCAGCCCCAGCATTTT
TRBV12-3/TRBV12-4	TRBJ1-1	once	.	CASSLLGVAEAFF	TGTGCGAGCAGTCTCCTTGGTGTGGCTGAAGCTTTCTTT
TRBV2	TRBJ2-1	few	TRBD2	CASSDFSGRNEQFF	TGTGCCAGCAGTGATTTTAGCGGGAGAAATGAGCAGTTCTTC
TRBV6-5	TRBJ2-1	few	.	CASSYNTGDNEQFF	TGTGCCAGCAGTTACAACACGGGGGACAATGAGCAGTTCTTC
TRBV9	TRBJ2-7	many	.	CASSQADYISSYEQYF	TGTGCCAGCAGCCAGGCCGACTACATAAGCTCCTACGAGCAGTACTTC
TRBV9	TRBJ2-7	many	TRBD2	CASSLSGSGRAYEQYF	TGTGCCAGCAGCCTATCCGGTAGCGGGAGGGCCTACGAGCAGTACTTC
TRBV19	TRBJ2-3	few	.	CASTGENTDTQYF	TGTGCCAGTACTGGGGAGAACACAGATACGCAGTATTTT
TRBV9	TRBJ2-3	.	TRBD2	CASSVGEGSDTQYF	TGTGCCAGCAGCGTAGGGGAGGGCTCAGATACGCAGTATTTT